This T cell receptor beta chain comes out of a study of technical replicates of blood from a few donors. Clones were read by immunoSEQ multiplex PCR, and TCRdb kept only the in-frame ones, dropping some. This sample has 98,000 or so clones, with roughly 95% found just once. CDR3 length: 14 amino acids. Trimming took off 7 bases at V and 4 bases at J, with 15 bases between the two ends. The germline gives CDR1 MNHEY, CDR2 SMNVEV (reference sequence). Sequencing was carried out using T cells isolated from PBMCs. The TCR sequence derives from a human donor in good health. V is TRBV27 and J is TRBJ2-3; possible D gene TRBD2, 6 bases. In DNA form, the CDR3 reads TGTGCCAGCACGGGCTTCGGGGGTGCAGATACGCAGTATTTT. It yields the protein CASTGFGGADTQYF.